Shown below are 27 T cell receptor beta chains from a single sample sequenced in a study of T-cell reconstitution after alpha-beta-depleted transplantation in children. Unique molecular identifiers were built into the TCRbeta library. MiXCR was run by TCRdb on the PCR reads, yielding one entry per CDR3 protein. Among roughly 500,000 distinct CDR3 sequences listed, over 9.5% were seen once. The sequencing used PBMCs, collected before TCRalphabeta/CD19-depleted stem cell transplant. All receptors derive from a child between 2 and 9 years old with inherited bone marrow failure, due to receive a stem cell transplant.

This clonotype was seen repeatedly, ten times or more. CDR3 sequence reads: CASSIRTFNEQYF. CDR3 in DNA: TGTGCCAGCAGTATCCGGACGTTTAACGAGCAGTACTTC. The chain is built from TRBV28 and TRBJ2-7; D not resolved. V was clipped by 5 bases and J by 5 bases, with 13 bases between them. Per germline, CDR1 MDHEN and CDR2 SYDVKM. This CDR3 is built from 13 residues.

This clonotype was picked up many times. In nucleotides, the CDR3 is TGCAGCGTTGGAGGGTTGTTGAGGGATGATGGCTACACCTTC. It yields the protein CSVGGLLRDDGYTF. The chain joins TRBV29-1 to TRBJ1-2; D is unclear. The CDR3 runs 14 residues. In germline, CDR1 is SQVTM, CDR2 ANQGSEA. Deletions cut 4 bases from V and 6 bases from J, with 18 bases between.

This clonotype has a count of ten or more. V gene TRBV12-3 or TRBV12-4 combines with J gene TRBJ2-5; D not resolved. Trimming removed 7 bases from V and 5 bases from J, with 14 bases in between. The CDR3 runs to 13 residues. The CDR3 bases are TGTGCCAGCACCTCTGCCCCTGGGGAGACCCAGTACTTC. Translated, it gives CASTSAPGETQYF.

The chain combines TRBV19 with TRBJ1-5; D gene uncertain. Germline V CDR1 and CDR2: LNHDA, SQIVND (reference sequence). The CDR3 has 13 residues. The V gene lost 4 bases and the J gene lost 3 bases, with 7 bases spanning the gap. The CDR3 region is CASSTSYNQPQHF. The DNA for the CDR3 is TGTGCCAGTAGTACGAGTTACAATCAGCCCCAGCATTTT.

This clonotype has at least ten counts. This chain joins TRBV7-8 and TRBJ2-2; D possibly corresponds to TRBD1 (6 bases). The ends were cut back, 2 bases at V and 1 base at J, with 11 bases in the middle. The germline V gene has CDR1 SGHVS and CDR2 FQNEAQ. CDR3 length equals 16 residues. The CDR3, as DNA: TGTGCCAGCAGCTTAATCGGGACACTGAACACCGGGGAGCTGTTTTTT. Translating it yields CASSLIGTLNTGELFF.

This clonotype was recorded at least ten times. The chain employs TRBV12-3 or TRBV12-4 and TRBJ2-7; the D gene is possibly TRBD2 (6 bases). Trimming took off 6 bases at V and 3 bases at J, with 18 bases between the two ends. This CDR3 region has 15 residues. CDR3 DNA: TGTGCCAGCAGCCCATACTCGGGACTGCACTACGAGCAGTACTTC. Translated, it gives CASSPYSGLHYEQYF.

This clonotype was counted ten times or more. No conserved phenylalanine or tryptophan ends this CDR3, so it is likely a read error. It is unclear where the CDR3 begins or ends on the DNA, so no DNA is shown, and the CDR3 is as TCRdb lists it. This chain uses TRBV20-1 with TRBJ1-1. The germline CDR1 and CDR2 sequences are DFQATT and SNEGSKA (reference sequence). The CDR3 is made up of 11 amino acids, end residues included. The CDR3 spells CSAREGLAVAG.

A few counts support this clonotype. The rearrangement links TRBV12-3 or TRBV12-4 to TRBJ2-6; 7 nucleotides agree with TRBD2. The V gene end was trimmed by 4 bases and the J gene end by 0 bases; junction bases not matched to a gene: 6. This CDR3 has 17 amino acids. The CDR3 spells CASSWAGDDSGANVLTF. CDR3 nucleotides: TGTGCCAGCAGTTGGGCGGGGGACGACTCTGGGGCCAACGTCCTGACTTTC.

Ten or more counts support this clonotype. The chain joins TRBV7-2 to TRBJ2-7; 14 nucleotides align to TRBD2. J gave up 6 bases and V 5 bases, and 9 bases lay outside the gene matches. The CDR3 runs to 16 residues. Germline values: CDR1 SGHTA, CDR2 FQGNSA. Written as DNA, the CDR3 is TGTGCCAGCAGCCAGCGGGGACTAGCGGGAGCGGGCGAGCAGTACTTC. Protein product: CASSQRGLAGAGEQYF.

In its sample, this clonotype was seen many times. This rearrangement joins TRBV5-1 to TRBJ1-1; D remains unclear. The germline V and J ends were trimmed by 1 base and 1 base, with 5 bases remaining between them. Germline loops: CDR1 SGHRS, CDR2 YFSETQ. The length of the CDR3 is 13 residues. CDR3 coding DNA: TGCGCCAGCAGCTTGATGGGGAACACTGAAGCTTTCTTT. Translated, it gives CASSLMGNTEAFF. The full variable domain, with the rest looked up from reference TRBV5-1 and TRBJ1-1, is KAGVTQTPRYLIKTRGQQVTLSCSPISGHRSVSWYQQTPGQGLQFLFEYFSETQRNKGNFPGRFSGRQFSNSRSEMNVSTLELGDSALYLCASSLMGNTEAFFGQGTRLTVV.

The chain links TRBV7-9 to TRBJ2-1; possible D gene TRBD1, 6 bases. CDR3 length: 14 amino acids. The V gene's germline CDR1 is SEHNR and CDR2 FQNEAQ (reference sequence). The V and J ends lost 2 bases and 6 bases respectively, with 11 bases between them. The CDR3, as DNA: TGTGCCAGCAGCTTAACAGGGAAGCCCAATGAGCAGTTCTTC. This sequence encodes CASSLTGKPNEQFF.

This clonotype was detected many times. The CDR3 sequence is CASSGQGWTSGREGSTDTQYF. The CDR3 nucleotides are TGTGCCAGCAGCGGGCAGGGCTGGACTAGCGGGAGGGAAGGGAGCACAGATACGCAGTATTTT. The V and J genes are TRBV7-3 and TRBJ2-3; 15 bases are shared with TRBD2. The V segment lost 5 bases and the J segment 0 bases; nucleotides outside the gene matches: 15. Germline CDR1 and CDR2: SGHTA and FQGTGA. The CDR3 is made up of 21 amino acids.

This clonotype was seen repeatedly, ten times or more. For the CDR3, the DNA is TGTGCCACCAGCAGAGATGGATTGACATACTCGGGCAATGAGCAGTTCTTC. This translates into CATSRDGLTYSGNEQFF. V gene TRBV15 combines with J gene TRBJ2-1, with D unclear. Trimming removed 0 bases at V and 6 bases at J, with 18 bases between. The CDR3 covers 17 residues. The germline CDR1 and CDR2 sequences are LNHNV and YYDKDF (reference sequence).

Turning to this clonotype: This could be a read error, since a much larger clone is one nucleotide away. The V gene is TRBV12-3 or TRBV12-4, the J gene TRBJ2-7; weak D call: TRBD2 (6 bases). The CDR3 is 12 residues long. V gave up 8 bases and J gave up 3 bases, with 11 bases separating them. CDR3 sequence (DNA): TGTGCCAGCTTGGGGGGAATCTACGAGCAGTACTTC. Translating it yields CASLGGIYEQYF.

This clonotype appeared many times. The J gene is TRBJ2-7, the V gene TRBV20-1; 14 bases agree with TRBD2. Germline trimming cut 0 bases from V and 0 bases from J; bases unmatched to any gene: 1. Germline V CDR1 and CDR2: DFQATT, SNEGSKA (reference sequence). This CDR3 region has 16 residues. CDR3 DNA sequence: TGCAGTGCTAGAGATGGACTAGCGGGAGGCTCCTACGAGCAGTACTTC. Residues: CSARDGLAGGSYEQYF.

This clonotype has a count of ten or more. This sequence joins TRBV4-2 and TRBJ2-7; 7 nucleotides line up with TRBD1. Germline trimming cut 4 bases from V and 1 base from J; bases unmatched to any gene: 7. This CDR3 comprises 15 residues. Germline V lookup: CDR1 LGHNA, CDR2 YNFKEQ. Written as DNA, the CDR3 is TGTGCCAGCAGCCGGTCGGGACAGAAGTCCTACGAGCAGTACTTC. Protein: CASSRSGQKSYEQYF.

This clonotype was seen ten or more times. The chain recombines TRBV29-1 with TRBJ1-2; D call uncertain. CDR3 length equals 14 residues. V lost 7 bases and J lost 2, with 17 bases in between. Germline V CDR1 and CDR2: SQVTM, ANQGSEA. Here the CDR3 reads CSAQVYNLNYGYTF. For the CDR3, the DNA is TGCAGCGCCCAGGTTTACAATCTCAACTATGGCTACACCTTC.

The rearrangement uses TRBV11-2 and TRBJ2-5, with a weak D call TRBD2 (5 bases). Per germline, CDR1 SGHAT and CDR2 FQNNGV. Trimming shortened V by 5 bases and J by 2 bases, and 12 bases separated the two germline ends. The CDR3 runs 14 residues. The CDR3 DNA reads TGTGCCAGCAGCGGATGGGAGCGGCAAGAGACCCAGTACTTC. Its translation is CASSGWERQETQYF.

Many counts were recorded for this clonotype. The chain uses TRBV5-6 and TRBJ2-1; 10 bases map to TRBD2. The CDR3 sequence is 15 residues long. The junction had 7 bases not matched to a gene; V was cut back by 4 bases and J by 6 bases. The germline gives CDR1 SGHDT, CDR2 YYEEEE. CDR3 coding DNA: TGTGCCAGCAGCCCCCAAGGACTAGCGGTCAATGAGCAGTTCTTC. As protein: CASSPQGLAVNEQFF.

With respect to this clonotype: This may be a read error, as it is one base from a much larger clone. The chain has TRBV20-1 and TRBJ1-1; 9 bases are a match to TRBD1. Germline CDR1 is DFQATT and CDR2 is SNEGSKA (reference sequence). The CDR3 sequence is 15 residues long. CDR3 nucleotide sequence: TGCTGTGCTGGTAGGACAGGGGCTATGAACACTGAAGCTTTCTTT. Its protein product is CCAGRTGAMNTEAFF.

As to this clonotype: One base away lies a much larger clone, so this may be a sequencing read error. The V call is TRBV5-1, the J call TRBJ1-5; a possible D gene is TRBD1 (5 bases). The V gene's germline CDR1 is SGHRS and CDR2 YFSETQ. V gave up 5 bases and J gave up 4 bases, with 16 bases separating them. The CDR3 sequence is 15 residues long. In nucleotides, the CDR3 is TGCGCCAGCAGGCAGGACCCTGGGGGGAATCAGCCCCAGCATTTT. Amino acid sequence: CASRQDPGGNQPQHF.

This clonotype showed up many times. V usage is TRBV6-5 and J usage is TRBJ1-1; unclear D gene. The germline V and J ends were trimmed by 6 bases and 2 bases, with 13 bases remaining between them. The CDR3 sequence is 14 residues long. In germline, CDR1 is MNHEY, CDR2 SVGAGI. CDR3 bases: TGTGCCAGCAGCCCCACGACCGTAAACACTGAAGCTTTCTTT. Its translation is CASSPTTVNTEAFF.

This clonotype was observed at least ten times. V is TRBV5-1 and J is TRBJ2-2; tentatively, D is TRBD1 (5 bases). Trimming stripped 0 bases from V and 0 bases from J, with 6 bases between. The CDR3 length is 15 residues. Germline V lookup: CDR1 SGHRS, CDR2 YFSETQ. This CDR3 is CASSLATANTGELFF. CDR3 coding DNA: TGCGCCAGCAGCTTGGCGACAGCGAACACCGGGGAGCTGTTTTTT. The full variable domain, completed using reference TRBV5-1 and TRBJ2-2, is KAGVTQTPRYLIKTRGQQVTLSCSPISGHRSVSWYQQTPGQGLQFLFEYFSETQRNKGNFPGRFSGRQFSNSRSEMNVSTLELGDSALYLCASSLATANTGELFFGEGSRLTVL.

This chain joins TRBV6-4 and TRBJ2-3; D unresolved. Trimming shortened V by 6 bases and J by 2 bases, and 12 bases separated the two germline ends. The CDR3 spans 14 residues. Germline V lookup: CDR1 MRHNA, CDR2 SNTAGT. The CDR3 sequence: CASSPHGPTDTQYF. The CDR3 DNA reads TGTGCCAGCAGCCCCCACGGTCCCACAGATACGCAGTATTTT.

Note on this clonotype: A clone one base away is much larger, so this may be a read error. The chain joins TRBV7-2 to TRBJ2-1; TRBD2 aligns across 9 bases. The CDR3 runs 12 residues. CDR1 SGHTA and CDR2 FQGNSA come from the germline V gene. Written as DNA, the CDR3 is TGTGCCAGCAGGTCGACTAGCGGTGAGCCGTTCTTC. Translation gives CASRSTSGEPFF.

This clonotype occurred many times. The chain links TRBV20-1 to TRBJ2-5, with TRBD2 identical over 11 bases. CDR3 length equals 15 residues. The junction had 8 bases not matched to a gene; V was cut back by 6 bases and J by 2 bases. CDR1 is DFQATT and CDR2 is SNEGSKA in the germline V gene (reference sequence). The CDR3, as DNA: TGCAGTGCAACCCATAGCGGGAGGGGGCAAGAGACCCAGTACTTC. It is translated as CSATHSGRGQETQYF.

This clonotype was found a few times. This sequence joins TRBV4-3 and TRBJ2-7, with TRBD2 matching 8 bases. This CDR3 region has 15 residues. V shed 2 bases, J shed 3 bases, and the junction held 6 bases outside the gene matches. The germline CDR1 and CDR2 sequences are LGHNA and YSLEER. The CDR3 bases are TGCGCCAGCAGCCAAACGAACGGGGGGGGCTACGAGCAGTACTTC. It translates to CASSQTNGGGYEQYF.